These 20 T cell receptor beta chains originate from one sample sequenced in a study of T cells in Graves' hyperthyroidism and ophthalmopathy. Amplification yielded TCR beta CDR3 regions, with RNA transcripts as the source. The HTBI primer set drove a first-round RT-PCR of the TCR CDR3. TCRdb fed the multiplex PCR reads into MiXCR, producing one record per CDR3 protein. Seen here are a few hundred thousand distinct CDR3 sequences, approximately 44% observed once, and the top ten hold about 8.2%. The source material was peripheral blood or thyroid tissue (not recorded which). Every receptor here comes from a woman aged 18-35 years with Graves' hyperthyroidism.

The chain uses TRBV9 and TRBJ2-7; D is perhaps TRBD2 (6 bases). The CDR3 is 14 residues long. Trimming stripped 3 bases from V and 2 bases from J, with 12 bases between. Germline CDR1 SGDLS, CDR2 YYNGEE. CDR3 loop: CASSEEGSTYEQYF. The CDR3, as DNA: TGTGCCAGCAGCGAGGAGGGGTCTACCTACGAGCAGTACTTC.

In this sample, this clonotype turned up many times. The gene calls are TRBV7-8 and TRBJ1-4; D not resolved. Germline V CDR1 and CDR2: SGHVS, FQNEAQ. CDR3 length: 15 amino acids. V was clipped by 2 bases and J by 0 bases, with 7 bases between them. The chain's CDR3 is CASSLNTATNEKLFF. DNA for the CDR3: TGTGCCAGCAGCTTAAACACAGCAACTAATGAAAAACTGTTTTTT.

Details on this clonotype: Possible read error: a much larger clone is one base away. The chain is built from TRBV7-2 and TRBJ1-2; 8 nucleotides line up with TRBD1. Germline V gives CDR1 SGHTA, CDR2 FQGNSA. The CDR3 runs 16 residues. The J segment lost 0 bases and the V segment lost 8 bases, leaving 11 bases of the junction unmatched. The CDR3: CASGSLGQATNYGYTF. CDR3 sequence (DNA): TGTGCCAGCGGCTCCCTGGGACAGGCTACTAACTATGGCTACACCTTC.

This clonotype appeared once. The chain employs TRBV19 and TRBJ2-5; tentative D call: TRBD2 (5 bases). The J call is in doubt because the DNA end fits TRBJ2-7 better. The CDR3 is 13 amino acids. CDR1 LNHDA and CDR2 SQIVND come from the germline V gene (reference sequence). In DNA form, the CDR3 reads TGTGCCAGCGCGGCAGCGGCCTACTACGAGCAGTACTTC. Translation: CASAAAAYYEQYF.

This chain uses TRBV12-3 or TRBV12-4 with TRBJ2-5; the match to TRBD1 covers 8 bases. V dropped 4 bases and J dropped 3; count of bases not matched to a gene: 10. The CDR3 covers 16 residues. Here the CDR3 DNA reads TGTGCCAGCAGTTCCCCAGGGGGCCAGGGGGAAGAGACCCAGTACTTC. Protein product: CASSSPGGQGEETQYF.

The sample holds many counts of this clonotype. V gene TRBV15 combines with J gene TRBJ2-7; D not resolved. V lost 0 bases and J lost 0, with 6 bases in between. This CDR3 is 14 amino acids long. Germline loops: CDR1 LNHNV, CDR2 YYDKDF (reference sequence). The CDR3 loop reads CATSRDPSSYEQYF. The DNA of the CDR3 is TGTGCCACCAGCAGAGACCCCTCCTCCTACGAGCAGTACTTC. Together with reference TRBV15 and TRBJ2-7, the CDR3 gives the full variable domain: DAMVIQNPRYQVTQFGKPVTLSCSQTLNHNVMYWYQQKSSQAPKLLFHYYDKDFNNEADTPDNFQSRRPNTSFCFLDIRSPGLGDTAMYLCATSRDPSSYEQYFGPGTRLTVT.

The gene calls are TRBV5-1 and TRBJ2-2; the D gene is possibly TRBD2 (5 bases). Germline CDR1 and CDR2: SGHRS and YFSETQ. The CDR3 is 15 residues long. The germline V and J ends were trimmed by 0 bases and 6 bases, with 12 bases remaining between them. CDR3 amino acids: CASSLESSEAGELFF. CDR3 coding DNA: TGCGCCAGCAGCTTGGAATCTTCGGAGGCCGGGGAGCTGTTTTTT. Full variable domain (remainder filled in from reference TRBV5-1 and TRBJ2-2): KAGVTQTPRYLIKTRGQQVTLSCSPISGHRSVSWYQQTPGQGLQFLFEYFSETQRNKGNFPGRFSGRQFSNSRSEMNVSTLELGDSALYLCASSLESSEAGELFFGEGSRLTVL.

This clonotype was observed a few times. The V gene is TRBV12-3 or TRBV12-4, the J gene TRBJ2-5, with D possibly matching TRBD2 (5 bases). V was pared by 5 bases and J by 4 bases, with 14 bases between. The CDR3 contains 14 residues. In nucleotides, the CDR3 is TGTGCCAGCAGTACACCCCTAGCAGGAGAGACCCAGTACTTC. This encodes CASSTPLAGETQYF.

The chain's CDR3 is CASSRSGGGETQYF. The CDR3 bases are TGTGCCAGCAGTAGGAGCGGAGGAGGGGAGACCCAGTACTTC. J is TRBJ2-5 and V is TRBV6-1, with D possibly TRBD2 on 6 matching bases. Trimming took 5 bases from V and 5 from J, leaving 15 bases between them. From germline, CDR1 is MNHNS and CDR2 SASEGT. The CDR3 extends over 14 amino acids.

A few counts support this clonotype. This chain uses TRBV7-3 with TRBJ2-2, with D possibly TRBD1 on 5 matching bases. The ends were cut back, 5 bases at V and 5 bases at J, with 12 bases in the middle. Germline lookup yields CDR1 SGHTA and CDR2 FQGTGA. CDR3 size: 14 residues. CDR3 sequence (DNA): TGTGCCAGCAGCGTAGTAGGGGTTACCGGGGAGCTGTTTTTT. Translation gives CASSVVGVTGELFF. The full variable domain, with the rest looked up from reference TRBV7-3 and TRBJ2-2, is GAGVSQTPSNKVTEKGKYVELRCDPISGHTALYWYRQSLGQGPEFLIYFQGTGAADDSGLPNDRFFAVRPEGSVSTLKIQRTERGDSAVYLCASSVVGVTGELFFGEGSRLTVL.

This rearrangement joins TRBV12-3 or TRBV12-4 to TRBJ1-4, with a possible D match to TRBD1 (5 bases). This CDR3 contains 13 residues. Trimming removed 4 bases at V and 3 bases at J, with 6 bases between. The DNA of the CDR3 is TGTGCCAGCAGTTCAGGGCCTAATGAAAAACTGTTTTTT. This gives the protein CASSSGPNEKLFF.

This clonotype was counted ten times or more. This chain uses TRBV15 with TRBJ2-5; 9 bases fit TRBD2. The CDR3 runs 14 residues. CDR1 is LNHNV, CDR2 YYDKDF, per germline (reference sequence). The V segment lost 7 bases and the J segment 3 bases; nucleotides outside the gene matches: 6. CDR3 sequence: CATKERGEKETQYF. CDR3 bases: TGTGCCACCAAGGAGCGGGGGGAGAAAGAGACCCAGTACTTC.

This clonotype was seen more than once but under ten times. The chain joins TRBV7-8 to TRBJ2-7, with 11 positions matching TRBD1. CDR3 length: 15 residues. Trimming took 6 bases from V and 3 from J; bases not matched to a gene: 7. Germline V gene data show CDR1 as SGHVS and CDR2 as FQNEAQ. The CDR3 sequence: CASRTSGTGGYEQYF. The CDR3 nucleotides read TGTGCCAGCAGAACATCCGGGACAGGGGGCTACGAGCAGTACTTC. Together with reference TRBV7-8 and TRBJ2-7, the CDR3 gives the full variable domain: GAGVSQSPRYKVAKRGQDVALRCDPISGHVSLFWYQQALGQGPEFLTYFQNEAQLDKSGLPSDRFFAERPEGSVSTLKIQRTQQEDSAVYLCASRTSGTGGYEQYFGPGTRLTVT.

About this clonotype: A junction end diverges from the germline sequence, so it may reflect a read error. This rearrangement joins TRBV10-3 to TRBJ1-1, with 7 nucleotides matching TRBD1. The germline CDR1 and CDR2 sequences are ENHRY and SYGVKD. The CDR3 extends over 13 amino acids. The CDR3 spells CASSRTRGTEAFF. The CDR3 DNA reads as TGTGCCAGCAGTCGAACCAGGGGGACTGAAGCTTTCTTT.

The CDR3 DNA reads as TGTGCCAGCAGTAACTCCGGGATAGGGAAAGATCAGCCCCAGCATTTT. It codes for CASSNSGIGKDQPQHF. This chain connects TRBV2 to TRBJ1-5, with unresolved D. Germline assignment: CDR1 SNHLY and CDR2 FYNNEI. V lost 5 bases and J 5 bases, leaving 19 bases between the germline ends. The CDR3 length is 16 residues.

The CDR3 DNA sequence: TGTGCCAGCAGCCAAGGACCGGGACAGGGAAAGCCCCAGCATTTT. Translated, it gives CASSQGPGQGKPQHF. The chain couples TRBV7-3 to TRBJ1-5; 9 nucleotides agree with TRBD1. Germline assignment: CDR1 SGHTA and CDR2 FQGTGA. The J segment lost 8 bases and the V segment lost 5 bases, leaving 10 bases of the junction unmatched. This CDR3 is 15 amino acids long.

The table lists this clonotype with many counts. The CDR3 here is CASSLAGQGNTEAFF. The CDR3, as DNA: TGTGCCAGCAGCTTAGCGGGACAGGGGAACACTGAAGCTTTCTTT. The chain couples TRBV7-9 to TRBJ1-1; 9 nucleotides match TRBD1. Germline CDR1 and CDR2: SEHNR and FQNEAQ (reference sequence). Germline trimming cut 0 bases from V and 1 base from J; bases unmatched to any gene: 0. The CDR3 runs 15 residues.

The chain employs TRBV20-1 and TRBJ2-7, with TRBD1 matching over 8 bases. Germline V gives CDR1 DFQATT, CDR2 SNEGSKA (reference sequence). V trimming: 3 bases; J trimming: 3 bases; junction bases outside the gene matches: 4. The CDR3 runs 13 residues. CDR3 sequence reads: CSARLGQGYEQYF. As DNA, the CDR3 is TGCAGTGCTAGGCTAGGACAGGGCTACGAGCAGTACTTC.

In its sample, this clonotype was seen many times. J is TRBJ1-1 and V is TRBV7-3; no definite D call. Germline V gives CDR1 SGHTA, CDR2 FQGTGA. The CDR3 has 13 amino acids. V lost 4 bases, J lost 0 bases, and 6 bases lay in between. The chain's CDR3 is CASSSGVNTEAFF. The CDR3 DNA follows: TGTGCCAGCAGCTCGGGCGTGAACACTGAAGCTTTCTTT.

This clonotype was detected only a few times. The chain joins TRBV20-1 to TRBJ1-6, with 7 bases fitting TRBD1. J was trimmed by 7 bases and V by 3 bases; bases with no gene match: 3. CDR1 is DFQATT, CDR2 SNEGSKA, per germline (reference sequence). CDR3 length equals 13 residues. CDR3 DNA: TGCAGTGCTAGGGGACAGCGGAATTCACCCCTCCACTTT. Protein sequence: CSARGQRNSPLHF.